This T cell receptor beta chain was recovered during a study of technical replicates of blood from several donors. Trimming shortened V by 1 base and J by 1 base, and 20 bases separated the two germline ends. The CDR3 contains 19 residues. Germline CDR1 is SGHAT and CDR2 is FQNNGV. The table came from immunoSEQ multiplex PCR; TCRdb's copy has only in-frame clones and leaves some out. This sample carries tens of thousands of clones, about 88% of them seen once, and the ten largest clones take less than 0.5%. This chain joins TRBV11-2 and TRBJ1-3; D possibly corresponds to TRBD1 (5 bases). The origin of this receptor is a human donor in good health. Sequenced input: T cells isolated from PBMCs. The CDR3 protein is CASSLGLQGRAPSGNTIYF. CDR3 in DNA: TGTGCCAGCAGCTTAGGTCTCCAGGGTAGGGCACCTTCTGGAAACACCATATATTTT.